This T cell receptor (beta chain) was recovered during a study of blood T cell repertoires in COVID-19. The wider study: Whether acute or convalescent, the COVID-19 samples came from the United States, Italy and Spain. Sources were T cells, B-cell-depleted T cells, or PBMCs; the material itself was cDNA or gDNA.

This CDR3 is built from 15 residues. Germline V gene lookup returns CDR1 MNHNS and CDR2 SASEGT. The V and J ends lost 3 bases and 3 bases respectively, with 12 bases between them. In the original analysis: Reference gene primers were amplified, and this amplification served to estimate nucleated cell counts. Clones were sequenced by immunoSEQ multiplex PCR, and TCRdb holds only the in-frame ones, with some missing. V, J and clone size derive from that table, while D and trimming were established from the DNA sequence. The repertoire has roughly 20,000 clones, about 81% of them found once; the top ten carry less than 9%.

V is TRBV6-1 and J is TRBJ1-5; D uncertain. Sequencing was carried out using peripheral blood. The source is a man aged 55 to 69 with acute or convalescent COVID-19. This chain's CDR3 is CASSEGVAFNQPQHF. CDR3 bases: TGTGCCAGCAGTGAGGGAGTAGCCTTCAATCAGCCCCAGCATTTT.